This entry lists 2 T cell receptor beta chains sequenced from one sample in a study of T cell repertoires in cytomegalovirus infection. TCRdb re-called the reads through MiXCR, storing one row per CDR3 protein. The data show roughly 300,000 distinct CDR3 sequences, with around 9.5% seen just once and over 3.5% held by the top ten. Material: PBMCs. These receptors were collected from a human donor in good health (CMV status not recorded). Some clones in this sample may be carry-over from other donors' samples.

This clonotype has at least ten counts. The V call is TRBV7-2, the J call TRBJ1-4, with a weak D call TRBD1 (5 bases). Trimming removed 7 bases from V and 6 bases from J, with 9 bases in between. Germline V gene lookup returns CDR1 SGHTA and CDR2 FQGNSA. The CDR3 is 12 residues long. The CDR3 coding sequence is TGTGCCAGCAACGGGGCGGATGAAAAACTGTTTTTT. As protein: CASNGADEKLFF.

Here the CDR3 DNA reads TGTGCCACCAGCAGAGATCCCGGAGCTGTCGAGACCCAGTACTTC. Protein: CATSRDPGAVETQYF. V usage is TRBV15 and J usage is TRBJ2-5; D unclear. CDR3 size: 15 residues. Trimming took off 0 bases at V and 5 bases at J, with 13 bases between the two ends. The germline V gene encodes CDR1 LNHNV and CDR2 YYDKDF (reference sequence).